The T cell receptor (beta chain) under discussion was sequenced for a study of cytomegalovirus exposure and HLA in healthy donors. The CDR3 is 15 amino acids. Germline V gene sequence: CDR1 LNHDA, CDR2 SQIVND (reference sequence). The V gene end was trimmed by 6 bases and the J gene end by 1 base; junction bases not matched to a gene: 7. The PCR had 60 Vbeta and 13 Jbeta primers. TCRdb's copy holds only in-frame clones and misses some; the assay was immunoSEQ multiplex PCR. The sample lists roughly 230,000 clones; 80% to 95% were seen once. The source of this sequence is a girl aged 2 to 9 in good health and CMV-seronegative. The chain joins TRBV19 to TRBJ2-7, with 9 bases aligning to TRBD1. Source material: PBMCs. The chain's CDR3 is CASSRGTGPSYEQYF. CDR3 DNA: TGTGCCAGTAGCAGGGGGACAGGGCCTTCCTACGAGCAGTACTTC.